This is a list of T cell receptor beta chains from one sample in a study of cytomegalovirus exposure and HLA in healthy donors. Method: immunoSEQ multiplex PCR; TCRdb's copy keeps in-frame clones and lacks some. Of 100,000 to 120,000 clones detected, around 85% appear once; the ten largest clones hold over 2.5%. Sequenced sample: PBMCs. Receptors were obtained from a woman aged 18 to 35 in good health and CMV-seronegative. CDR3s include the opening cysteine and the closing phenylalanine or tryptophan. The D gene is left open where the match is weak. Clone size is shown for a subset of rows, as once, few, many or a class of expanded clone.

j_call: TRBJ1-1; v_call: TRBV25-1; d_call: TRBD1; clone_size: many; cdr3_nt: TGTGCCAGCAGTGTTCAGGGGGAAGGCACTGAAGCTTTCTTT; cdr3_aa: CASSVQGEGTEAFF
j_call: TRBJ1-2; v_call: TRBV18; d_call: NA; clone_size: NA; cdr3_nt: TGTGCCAGCTCACCAGGTGGAGGGGACGGCTACACCTTC; cdr3_aa: CASSPGGGDGYTF
j_call: TRBJ2-1; v_call: TRBV6-6; d_call: TRBD1; clone_size: NA; cdr3_nt: TGTGCCAGCAGTACCCCGGACAGGGAGAGATGGCATGAGCAGTTCTTC; cdr3_aa: CASSTPDRERWHEQFF
j_call: TRBJ2-3; v_call: TRBV15; d_call: NA; clone_size: NA; cdr3_nt: TGTGCCACCAGCCCGTTACTCGGGGCAGATACGCAGTATTTT; cdr3_aa: CATSPLLGADTQYF
j_call: TRBJ1-2; v_call: TRBV9; d_call: NA; clone_size: NA; cdr3_nt: TGTGCCAGCACCCCCGGGGCTAACTATGGCTACACCTTC; cdr3_aa: CASTPGANYGYTF
j_call: TRBJ2-7; v_call: TRBV7-9; d_call: NA; clone_size: NA; cdr3_nt: TGTGCCAGCAGCCAGGGAACAGGTAGCTACGAGCAGTACTTC; cdr3_aa: CASSQGTGSYEQYF
j_call: TRBJ2-1; v_call: TRBV5-5; d_call: TRBD2; clone_size: NA; cdr3_nt: TGTGCCAGCAGCTTCAGCGGGGATAATGAGCAGTTCTTC; cdr3_aa: CASSFSGDNEQFF
j_call: TRBJ2-7; v_call: TRBV4-1; d_call: TRBD1; clone_size: NA; cdr3_nt: TGCGCCAGCAGCCGTACCGGGACAGCACAAGTCTACGAGCAGTACTTC; cdr3_aa: CASSRTGTAQVYEQYF
j_call: TRBJ1-6; v_call: TRBV5-6; d_call: NA; clone_size: few; cdr3_nt: TGTGCCAGCACCGTTACAGGTTATTCACCCCTCCACTTT; cdr3_aa: CASTVTGYSPLHF
j_call: TRBJ2-7; v_call: TRBV2; d_call: TRBD2; clone_size: once; cdr3_nt: TGTGCCAGCAGGGGATCCACTAGCGGGGGATCCTACGAGCAGTACTTC; cdr3_aa: CASRGSTSGGSYEQYF
j_call: TRBJ2-6; v_call: TRBV9; d_call: TRBD1; clone_size: NA; cdr3_nt: TGTGCCAGCAGCGTAATACAGGGGCCAAACTCTGGGGCCAACGTCCTGACTTTC; cdr3_aa: CASSVIQGPNSGANVLTF
j_call: TRBJ2-2; v_call: TRBV9; d_call: NA; clone_size: NA; cdr3_nt: TGTGCCAGCAGCATGACAGGAAACACCGGGGAGCTGTTTTTT; cdr3_aa: CASSMTGNTGELFF
j_call: TRBJ1-5; v_call: TRBV7-2; d_call: TRBD1; clone_size: few; cdr3_nt: TGTGCCAGCAGCCCCGGACAGGCCATCAATAGCAATCAGCCCCAGCATTTT; cdr3_aa: CASSPGQAINSNQPQHF
j_call: TRBJ2-3; v_call: TRBV5-6; d_call: NA; clone_size: once; cdr3_nt: TGTGCCAGCAGCTTGGAAGGAGGGTGGACAGATACGCAGTATTTT; cdr3_aa: CASSLEGGWTDTQYF
j_call: TRBJ1-2; v_call: TRBV6-6; d_call: NA; clone_size: NA; cdr3_nt: TGTGCCAGCAGTTCGCCGACGGACCCCACAGGGAATGGCTACACCTTC; cdr3_aa: CASSSPTDPTGNGYTF
j_call: TRBJ2-6; v_call: TRBV6-1; d_call: NA; clone_size: NA; cdr3_nt: TGTGCCAGCAGTGAAGGGCACAGCCTGGTGGGTGGGGCCAACGTCCTGACTTTC; cdr3_aa: CASSEGHSLVGGANVLTF
j_call: TRBJ1-1; v_call: TRBV2; d_call: TRBD1; clone_size: NA; cdr3_nt: TGTGCCAGCAGTGAATGGACAGGGGGCAGCGCTGAAGCTTTCTTT; cdr3_aa: CASSEWTGGSAEAFF
j_call: TRBJ2-3; v_call: TRBV6-6; d_call: NA; clone_size: NA; cdr3_nt: TGTGCCAGCAGCCCTCTCCCTCCCACAGATACGCAGTATTTT; cdr3_aa: CASSPLPPTDTQYF
j_call: TRBJ1-2; v_call: TRBV30; d_call: TRBD1; clone_size: NA; cdr3_nt: TGTGCCTGGAGTGCCCCGACAGGGATCTATGGCTACACCTTC; cdr3_aa: CAWSAPTGIYGYTF
j_call: TRBJ2-7; v_call: TRBV30; d_call: NA; clone_size: NA; cdr3_nt: TGTGCCTGGAGTGTAGGGTCAGGGATCCCCAACGAGCAGTACTTC; cdr3_aa: CAWSVGSGIPNEQYF
j_call: TRBJ2-7; v_call: TRBV6-1; d_call: NA; clone_size: NA; cdr3_nt: TGTGCCAGCAACGGACTCGGGGGGCAGGTCCAGTACTTC; cdr3_aa: CASNGLGGQVQYF
j_call: TRBJ2-7; v_call: TRBV29-1; d_call: TRBD1; clone_size: NA; cdr3_nt: TGCAGCGTGGGGCAGGGGGCGTACGAGCAGTACTTC; cdr3_aa: CSVGQGAYEQYF
j_call: TRBJ2-5; v_call: TRBV11-2; d_call: TRBD2; clone_size: NA; cdr3_nt: TGTGCCAGCAGCTTAGGAGGGGCTAGCGGGGGGGCACAAGAGACCCAGTACTTC; cdr3_aa: CASSLGGASGGAQETQYF
j_call: TRBJ2-7; v_call: TRBV2; d_call: TRBD1; clone_size: NA; cdr3_nt: TGTGCCAGCAGTCCCGGGACAGTTTACGAGCAGTACTTC; cdr3_aa: CASSPGTVYEQYF
j_call: TRBJ1-2; v_call: TRBV15; d_call: NA; clone_size: NA; cdr3_nt: TGTGCCACCAGCAGAGATTTTCAATCGGCAGACTTTAACTATGGCTACACCTTC; cdr3_aa: CATSRDFQSADFNYGYTF
j_call: TRBJ1-3; v_call: TRBV5-6; d_call: TRBD1; clone_size: NA; cdr3_nt: TGTGCCAGCAGCTTGGTTTTGACAGGGGGTTCGGGAAACACCATATATTTT; cdr3_aa: CASSLVLTGGSGNTIYF
j_call: TRBJ1-4; v_call: TRBV5-4; d_call: TRBD1; clone_size: NA; cdr3_nt: TGTGCCAGCAGCTCCCGACAGGGGGCGAGTGAAAAACTGTTTTTT; cdr3_aa: CASSSRQGASEKLFF
j_call: TRBJ1-1; v_call: TRBV6-4; d_call: TRBD1; clone_size: NA; cdr3_nt: TGTGCCAGCAGCGAAACAGGGGGCCGGGAGGCTTTCTTT; cdr3_aa: CASSETGGREAFF
j_call: TRBJ1-2; v_call: TRBV7-9; d_call: NA; clone_size: NA; cdr3_nt: TGTGCCAGCAGCCGCTCGAGGAACTATGGCTACACCTTC; cdr3_aa: CASSRSRNYGYTF
j_call: TRBJ1-1; v_call: TRBV5-1; d_call: NA; clone_size: NA; cdr3_nt: TGCGCCAGCAGCGGGGAGGGCTCGAACACTGAAGCTTTCTTT; cdr3_aa: CASSGEGSNTEAFF
j_call: TRBJ2-3; v_call: TRBV5-6; d_call: NA; clone_size: NA; cdr3_nt: TGTGCCAGCAGCACCCTACAGTTCTTTAGCACAGATACGCAGTATTTT; cdr3_aa: CASSTLQFFSTDTQYF
j_call: TRBJ1-2; v_call: TRBV30; d_call: TRBD1; clone_size: few; cdr3_nt: TGTGCCTGGTGGGGACAGGGGAGCTATGGCTACACCTTC; cdr3_aa: CAWWGQGSYGYTF
j_call: TRBJ1-5; v_call: TRBV28; d_call: NA; clone_size: once; cdr3_nt: TGTGCCAGCAGTTTCCGACTAAATCAGCCCCAGCATTTT; cdr3_aa: CASSFRLNQPQHF
j_call: TRBJ1-6; v_call: TRBV7-9; d_call: TRBD1; clone_size: NA; cdr3_nt: TGTGCCAGCAGCTATACGACAGGGGGCAATTCACCCCTCCACTTT; cdr3_aa: CASSYTTGGNSPLHF
j_call: TRBJ1-1; v_call: TRBV27; d_call: NA; clone_size: few; cdr3_nt: TGTGCCAGCAGTTTATTGTGGGCCCGTGAAGCTTTCTTT; cdr3_aa: CASSLLWAREAFF
j_call: TRBJ2-7; v_call: TRBV7-9; d_call: NA; clone_size: few; cdr3_nt: TGTGCCAGCAGCTTAGGCGACAGCACCTACGAGCAGTACTTC; cdr3_aa: CASSLGDSTYEQYF
j_call: TRBJ1-2; v_call: TRBV10-2; d_call: NA; clone_size: NA; cdr3_nt: TGCGCCAGCAGTGAGTCGCTAGAGGCTAACTATGGCTACACCTTC; cdr3_aa: CASSESLEANYGYTF
j_call: TRBJ2-2; v_call: TRBV7-9; d_call: NA; clone_size: once; cdr3_nt: TGTGCCAGCAGCTCAAACAGGGTGCTACGGGAGCTGTTTTTT; cdr3_aa: CASSSNRVLRELFF
j_call: TRBJ2-2; v_call: TRBV27; d_call: TRBD1; clone_size: NA; cdr3_nt: TGTGCCAGCAGTTTGGGGACAGGGGTTGGGGAGCTGTTTTTT; cdr3_aa: CASSLGTGVGELFF
j_call: TRBJ2-1; v_call: TRBV11-3; d_call: NA; clone_size: NA; cdr3_nt: TGTGCCAGCAGCTTATTGGGAGTCCGCTCCTACAATGAGCAGTTCTTC; cdr3_aa: CASSLLGVRSYNEQFF
j_call: TRBJ2-3; v_call: TRBV12-5; d_call: NA; clone_size: NA; cdr3_nt: TGTGCTAGTGGTTTCGGGGTAACAGATACGCAGTATTTT; cdr3_aa: CASGFGVTDTQYF
j_call: TRBJ1-5; v_call: TRBV6-1; d_call: TRBD1; clone_size: NA; cdr3_nt: TGTGCCAGCAGTGATAGTCCCGCCCACGGGACAGGGCTTTTTGAGCCCCAGCATTTT; cdr3_aa: CASSDSPAHGTGLFEPQHF
j_call: TRBJ2-7; v_call: TRBV10-3; d_call: TRBD1; clone_size: NA; cdr3_nt: TGTGCCATCAGTTGGGACAGGCTCTCCTACGAGCAGTACTTC; cdr3_aa: CAISWDRLSYEQYF
j_call: TRBJ1-6; v_call: TRBV25-1; d_call: NA; clone_size: NA; cdr3_nt: TGTGCCAGCAGTGATGGGGGCGCAAATTCACCCCTCCACTTT; cdr3_aa: CASSDGGANSPLHF
j_call: TRBJ1-2; v_call: TRBV28; d_call: NA; clone_size: NA; cdr3_nt: TGTGCCAGCAGTTCCACTGGGACATCCAAGCCCGCGGCATCAGTAATTTATGGCTACACCTTC; cdr3_aa: CASSSTGTSKPAASVIYGYTF
j_call: TRBJ2-5; v_call: TRBV5-1; d_call: TRBD2; clone_size: NA; cdr3_nt: TGCGCCAGCAGCTTCTCTAGCGGGGGCTTGGAGACCCAGTACTTC; cdr3_aa: CASSFSSGGLETQYF
j_call: TRBJ1-1; v_call: TRBV30; d_call: NA; clone_size: NA; cdr3_nt: TGTGCCTGGGGGAGTGGGGTGGGCACTGAAGCTTTCTTT; cdr3_aa: CAWGSGVGTEAFF
j_call: TRBJ2-5; v_call: TRBV10-1; d_call: TRBD2; clone_size: NA; cdr3_nt: TGCGCCAGCAGTGCATTACTAGCGGGGGGTAAGGTCCAGTACTTC; cdr3_aa: CASSALLAGGKVQYF